The 22 T cell receptor beta chains reported below all come from one sample, sequenced in a study of CD8 T cells in ankylosing spondylitis. Study conclusions and caveats: Several highly homologous variants formed a TCR beta motif that appeared characteristic of ankylosing spondylitis blood.

TCRdb fed the 5' RACE reads into MiXCR, producing one record per CDR3 protein. This repertoire shows 400,000 to 450,000 distinct CDR3 sequences, about 15% found once; its top ten account for 0.85% to 1.3%. Their target antigens are unknown. Sequencing input: blood, either unsorted or a sorted T cell fraction (not recorded which). Every receptor here comes from a male donor with ankylosing spondylitis.

The chain has TRBV4-1 and TRBJ2-7, with D possibly being TRBD2 (6 bases). Trimming pared 4 bases from V and 4 bases from J, leaving 20 bases between. Germline CDR1 reads MGHRA; CDR2 reads YSYEKL. This CDR3 has 16 residues. The CDR3 region has the DNA TGCGCCAGCAGCCCGTCGGACATTCCCGGAGGGTACGAGCAGTACTTC. It codes for CASSPSDIPGGYEQYF.

On this clonotype itself: A much larger clone differs from this one at a single base, so this may be a read error. This chain connects TRBV28 to TRBJ1-1, with D possibly being TRBD1 (5 bases). The CDR3 extends over 16 amino acids. Germline loops: CDR1 MDHEN, CDR2 SYDVKM. The chain's CDR3 is CASSLWSTVRRTQAFF. CDR3 bases: TGTGCCAGCAGTTTATGGTCGACAGTCAGGCGCACTCAAGCTTTCTTT.

The chain carries TRBV7-9 and TRBJ2-7; TRBD1 matches at 7 bases. This CDR3 region has 15 residues. With V trimmed by 2 bases and J by 2 bases, 6 bases remained unmatched. Germline V gene lookup returns CDR1 SEHNR and CDR2 FQNEAQ (reference sequence). The CDR3 DNA sequence: TGTGCCAGCAGCTTACGAGACAGGGACCCCTACGAGCAGTACTTC. This translates into CASSLRDRDPYEQYF.

This clonotype was found many times. This rearrangement joins TRBV15 to TRBJ2-4, with TRBD1 identical over 8 bases. Germline trimming cut 1 base from V and 2 bases from J; bases unmatched to any gene: 10. CDR1 and CDR2 from the germline V gene are LNHNV and YYDKDF (reference sequence). The CDR3 is made up of 18 amino acids. The CDR3 DNA follows: TGTGCCACCAGCAGAGTAAGGGACAGGACCTCTCCCAAAAACATTCAGTACTTC. Encoded protein: CATSRVRDRTSPKNIQYF.

This clonotype has only a few counts. The J gene is TRBJ2-5, the V gene TRBV28, with 8 nucleotides matching TRBD1. CDR1 and CDR2 from the germline V gene are MDHEN and SYDVKM. V lost 6 bases, J lost 5 bases, and 8 bases stayed unmatched. The CDR3 covers 14 residues. DNA of the CDR3: TGTGCCAGCAGAGATGACAGGGGTGAGGAGACCCAGTACTTC. Amino acids: CASRDDRGEETQYF.

This chain connects TRBV7-9 to TRBJ1-6; a weak D match, TRBD1 (5 bases). This CDR3 is built from 14 residues. Germline CDR1 reads SEHNR; CDR2 reads FQNEAQ (reference sequence). The V gene lost 5 bases and the J gene lost 13 bases, with 18 bases spanning the gap. CDR3 amino acids: CASSAATREAPLHF. The DNA for the CDR3 is TGTGCCAGCAGCGCGGCCACCAGGGAAGCTCCCCTCCACTTT.

The chain links TRBV3-1 to TRBJ1-2; D call uncertain. Trimming removed 4 bases from V and 7 bases from J, with 10 bases in between. This CDR3 spans 12 amino acids. Germline V gene lookup returns CDR1 LGHDT and CDR2 YNNKEL (reference sequence). The DNA of the CDR3 is TGTGCCAGCAGCCCAGGATCCTTTGGCTACACCTTC. Protein: CASSPGSFGYTF.

This clonotype was recorded a few times. The chain has TRBV3-1 and TRBJ1-1; the D gene is possibly TRBD1 (5 bases). This CDR3 has 13 residues. Germline loops: CDR1 LGHDT, CDR2 YNNKEL (reference sequence). Trimming left V 2 bases short and J 6 bases short, with 10 bases between. In DNA, the CDR3 is TGTGCCAGCAGCCAATTTTTGGGGGCTGAAGCTTTCTTT. Its translation: CASSQFLGAEAFF.

This clonotype has only a few counts. The chain carries TRBV7-2 and TRBJ2-7; TRBD2 agrees at 7 bases. This CDR3 spans 14 amino acids. V lost 4 bases, J lost 6 bases, and 9 bases stayed unmatched. Germline loops: CDR1 SGHTA, CDR2 FQGNSA. In DNA form, the CDR3 reads TGTGCCAGCAGCTGGGGGGGAGGGGTTAGCGAGCAGTACTTC. This gives the protein CASSWGGGVSEQYF.

The genes are TRBV30 and TRBJ2-2; no clear D gene. This CDR3 is 14 amino acids long. Germline V lookup: CDR1 GTSNPN, CDR2 SVGIG (reference sequence). The V end was cut by 2 bases, the J end by 1 base, with 8 bases between. CDR3 bases: TGTGCCTGGAGTTTCAGTAGGAACACCGGGGAGCTGTTTTTT. It specifies CAWSFSRNTGELFF.

In its sample, this clonotype was seen a few times. This sequence joins TRBV5-1 and TRBJ2-7; D assignment may be TRBD1 or TRBD2 (5 bases each). Germline V gene data show CDR1 as SGHRS and CDR2 as YFSETQ. Trimming pared 4 bases from V and 6 bases from J, leaving 20 bases between. The CDR3 is made up of 15 amino acids. CDR3 amino acids: CASSRGPIRFSEQYF. CDR3 DNA sequence: TGCGCCAGCAGCAGGGGACCGATCCGTTTTTCCGAGCAGTACTTC.

This chain links TRBV7-3 with TRBJ1-1, with D unclear. This CDR3 has 13 residues. The germline CDR1 and CDR2 sequences are SGHTA and FQGTGA. V was clipped by 8 bases and J by 1 base, with 11 bases between them. The CDR3 DNA reads TGTGCCAGCCGGTCCAGAAAGAACACTGAAGCTTTCTTT. It translates to CASRSRKNTEAFF. The whole variable domain, remainder taken from reference TRBV7-3 and TRBJ1-1, is GAGVSQTPSNKVTEKGKYVELRCDPISGHTALYWYRQSLGQGPEFLIYFQGTGAADDSGLPNDRFFAVRPEGSVSTLKIQRTERGDSAVYLCASRSRKNTEAFFGQGTRLTVV.

This clonotype appeared a few times. This rearrangement joins TRBV20-1 to TRBJ2-7; TRBD1 might be the D (6 bases). The CDR3 consists of 13 residues. Trimming stripped 5 bases from V and 1 base from J, with 12 bases between. Germline lookup yields CDR1 DFQATT and CDR2 SNEGSKA (reference sequence). The DNA for the CDR3 is TGCAGTGCTCTCCGGACAGATTCCTACGAGCAGTACTTC. Protein: CSALRTDSYEQYF.

The chain links TRBV6-6 to TRBJ2-7; the match to TRBD2 covers 9 bases. The CDR3 loop spans 11 amino acids. Trimming at V came to 5 bases and at J to 8 bases, leaving 1 base not matched to a gene. CDR1 is MNHNY, CDR2 SVGAGI, per germline (reference sequence). The CDR3 is CASSTSGQQYF. Written as DNA, the CDR3 is TGTGCCAGCAGTACTAGCGGGCAGCAGTACTTC.

This chain uses TRBV20-1 with TRBJ1-2; 8 bases agree with TRBD1. The CDR3 sequence is 14 residues long. The V gene's germline CDR1 is DFQATT and CDR2 SNEGSKA (reference sequence). V was clipped by 2 bases and J by 4 bases; unmatched bases: 6. The CDR3 is CSARRGQDGYGYTF. CDR3 sequence (DNA): TGCAGTGCTAGAAGGGGACAGGATGGCTATGGCTACACCTTC.

This clonotype occurred a few times. The chain is built from TRBV12-3 or TRBV12-4 and TRBJ1-6, with TRBD1 matching 8 bases. The CDR3 has 15 residues. V lost 4 bases, J lost 7 bases, and 6 bases stayed unmatched. The CDR3 bases are TGTGCCAGCAGTTCCGGGGCAGGGGGCAATTCACCCCTCCACTTT. Translated, it gives CASSSGAGGNSPLHF.

This clonotype was seen at least ten times. V usage is TRBV7-2 and J usage is TRBJ2-3; 12 bases are shared with TRBD2. The CDR3 contains 16 residues. Per the germline V gene, CDR1 is SGHTA and CDR2 is FQGNSA. V lost 5 bases and J lost 5; bases outside the gene matches: 8. CDR3 loop: CASSHLTSGGEDTQYF. In nucleotides, the CDR3 is TGTGCCAGCAGCCACCTGACTAGCGGGGGAGAAGATACGCAGTATTTT. The full variable domain, rest sourced from reference TRBV7-2 and TRBJ2-3, is GAGVSQSPSNKVTEKGKDVELRCDPISGHTALYWYRQSLGQGLEFLIYFQGNSAPDKSGLPSDRFSAERTGGSVSTLTIQRTQQEDSAVYLCASSHLTSGGEDTQYFGPGTRLTVL.

For this clonotype: The junction departs from the called germline gene at one end, perhaps through a read error. The CDR3 protein is CASRSSNYGHTF. Written as DNA, the CDR3 is TGTGCCAGCAGAAGCAGTAACTATGGCCACACCTTC. The V call is TRBV2, the J call TRBJ1-2; D is uncertain. In germline, CDR1 is SNHLY, CDR2 FYNNEI. The CDR3 is made up of 12 amino acids.

This clonotype was observed many times. J is TRBJ2-1 and V is TRBV5-1; perhaps D is TRBD1 or TRBD2 (5 bases each). This CDR3 has 14 residues. Germline V gives CDR1 SGHRS, CDR2 YFSETQ. V was shortened by 2 bases and J by 7 bases, with 13 bases between the two germline ends. The CDR3 DNA is TGCGCCAGCAGCTTCGGGACGGAGTGGAATGAGCAGTTCTTC. Translation: CASSFGTEWNEQFF.

The chain links TRBV20-1 to TRBJ1-1, with 7 bases aligning to TRBD1. Germline V gene sequence: CDR1 DFQATT, CDR2 SNEGSKA (reference sequence). The V and J ends lost 8 bases and 2 bases, in that order; junction bases with no gene match: 11. This CDR3 region has 14 residues. The CDR3 spells CSPDTRGYNTEAFF. The CDR3 DNA follows: TGCAGTCCGGACACCAGGGGGTATAACACTGAAGCTTTCTTT.

The rearrangement uses TRBV24-1 and TRBJ1-2; D gene ambiguous. Germline V gene sequence: CDR1 KGHDR, CDR2 SFDVKD. The CDR3 spans 13 residues. Trimming left V 5 bases short and J 4 bases short, with 10 bases between. The DNA of the CDR3 is TGTGCCACCAGTGCGGGAAAGGGCTATGGCTACACCTTC. The encoded protein is CATSAGKGYGYTF.

This clonotype was recorded many times. The V gene is TRBV5-5, the J gene TRBJ2-3; 7 bases are shared with TRBD2. Per the germline V gene, CDR1 is SGHKS and CDR2 is YYEKEE (reference sequence). The CDR3 runs to 16 residues. J lost 3 bases, V lost 4 bases, and 11 bases had no gene match. The CDR3 nucleotides read TGTGCCAGCAGCCCCTTACCGGGCGGGGGTACAGATACGCAGTATTTT. Its protein product is CASSPLPGGGTDTQYF.